The 25 T cell receptor beta chains in this list originate from one sample, sequenced in a study of PD-L1 blockade in urothelial cancer. Assay used: immunoSEQ multiplex PCR; TCRdb lists only in-frame clones, some missing. The table includes some 74,000 clones, roughly 80% detected once. Noted time point: pretreatment peripheral blood. The sample consisted of PBMCs, taken around atezolizumab (anti-PD-L1) treatment. The receptors come from a man aged 40-55 years with urothelial cancer.

The chain links TRBV6-5 to TRBJ1-5, with D perhaps matching TRBD1 (5 bases). V was pared by 0 bases and J by 8 bases, with 11 bases between. CDR1 and CDR2 (germline): MNHEY, SVGAGI. The CDR3 covers 14 residues. The chain's CDR3 is CASSYSMRGKPQHF. The CDR3 DNA reads as TGTGCCAGCAGTTACTCGATGCGGGGGAAGCCCCAGCATTTT.

V and J are TRBV28 and TRBJ2-1; perhaps TRBD2 as D (6 bases). Trimming removed 6 bases from V and 9 bases from J, with 12 bases in between. Germline V gives CDR1 MDHEN, CDR2 SYDVKM. This CDR3 is built from 12 residues. CDR3 bases: TGTGCCAGCAGGGAGGGGAGGTCTGAGCAGTTCTTC. Translating it yields CASREGRSEQFF.

V usage is TRBV5-1 and J usage is TRBJ2-1; a possible D gene is TRBD1 (7 bases). This CDR3 is built from 16 residues. V was pared by 4 bases and J by 0 bases, with 14 bases between. Germline CDR1 is SGHRS and CDR2 is YFSETQ. For the CDR3, the DNA is TGCGCCAGCAGCCCAGGGGGGACGGACTCCTACAATGAGCAGTTCTTC. As protein: CASSPGGTDSYNEQFF. The variable domain in full, with the rest retrieved from reference TRBV5-1 and TRBJ2-1, is KAGVTQTPRYLIKTRGQQVTLSCSPISGHRSVSWYQQTPGQGLQFLFEYFSETQRNKGNFPGRFSGRQFSNSRSEMNVSTLELGDSALYLCASSPGGTDSYNEQFFGPGTRLTVL.

The V call is TRBV6-6, the J call TRBJ2-2; 11 positions match TRBD2. The CDR3 is 16 residues long. In germline, CDR1 is MNHNY, CDR2 SVGAGI (reference sequence). The junction had 7 bases not matched to a gene; V was cut back by 6 bases and J by 4 bases. As DNA, the CDR3 is TGTGCCAGCAGCAAACTAGCGGGAGAGGGCACCGGGGAGCTGTTTTTT. This codes for CASSKLAGEGTGELFF.

This clone was seen a few times. This chain links TRBV27 with TRBJ2-2; D not certain. Trimming removed 0 bases at V and 4 bases at J, with 6 bases between. Germline V gives CDR1 MNHEY, CDR2 SMNVEV (reference sequence). The CDR3 extends over 14 amino acids. CDR3 sequence reads: CASSLSSSTGELFF. The CDR3 DNA reads TGTGCCAGCAGTTTATCTAGTAGCACCGGGGAGCTGTTTTTT.

This chain joins TRBV5-1 and TRBJ1-1; D not certain. V lost 4 bases, J lost 5 bases, and 12 bases lay in between. The CDR3 is 13 residues long. Germline CDR1 is SGHRS and CDR2 is YFSETQ. CDR3: CASSRGGETEAFF. CDR3 nucleotide sequence: TGCGCCAGCAGCCGGGGTGGGGAAACTGAAGCTTTCTTT.

The chain recombines TRBV14 with TRBJ1-2; D uncertain. The CDR3 length is 13 residues. Germline V gives CDR1 SGHDN, CDR2 FVKESK. Between the trimmed V and J ends, which lost 2 bases and 7 bases, there was a span of 11 bases. The CDR3 loop is CASSQSGLSGYTF. CDR3 nucleotide sequence: TGTGCCAGCAGCCAAAGCGGGCTCAGTGGCTACACCTTC.

The V gene is TRBV7-9, the J gene TRBJ1-2; D is perhaps TRBD1 (6 bases). The CDR3 is made up of 14 amino acids. The germline gives CDR1 SEHNR, CDR2 FQNEAQ (reference sequence). Trimming cost V 4 bases and J 3 bases, with 12 bases left between them. CDR3 coding DNA: TGTGCCAGCAGCTCACAGGGATTCGACTATGGCTACACCTTC. The encoded protein is CASSSQGFDYGYTF.

J is TRBJ2-3 and V is TRBV4-2, with 7 bases that match TRBD2. After removal of 0 bases from V and 8 bases from J, the junction contained 17 bases not matched to a gene. The CDR3 consists of 18 residues. Germline V gene data show CDR1 as LGHNA and CDR2 as YNFKEQ. The CDR3 region has the DNA TGTGCCAGCAGCCAAGATCGGGCGGGAGCTGCTCACTCGAGTACGCAGTATTTT. Amino acids: CASSQDRAGAAHSSTQYF.

This clone showed up just a few times. The chain combines TRBV6-5 with TRBJ2-2; 11 bases map to TRBD1. CDR1 is MNHEY, CDR2 SVGAGI, per germline. This CDR3 spans 15 amino acids. V lost 2 bases and J lost 4; bases outside the gene matches: 0. The CDR3, as DNA: TGTGCCAGCAGTTACGGACAGGGGGCCACCGGGGAGCTGTTTTTT. It encodes CASSYGQGATGELFF.

The table lists this clone with a few counts. The chain is built from TRBV25-1 and TRBJ2-7; TRBD2 agrees at 9 bases. Losses at the gene ends were 3 bases for V and 4 bases for J; bases not matched to a gene: 7. The CDR3 covers 15 residues. CDR1 is MGHDK and CDR2 is SYGVNS in the germline V gene. CDR3 amino acids: CASSELREGRYEQYF. For the CDR3, the DNA is TGTGCCAGCAGTGAGTTGCGGGAGGGCCGATACGAGCAGTACTTC.

This chain uses TRBV11-3 with TRBJ2-3; D gene uncertain. The CDR3 has 13 amino acids. The ends were cut back, 3 bases at V and 5 bases at J, with 9 bases in the middle. Germline loops: CDR1 SGHNT, CDR2 YENEEA. The CDR3 coding sequence is TGTGCCAGCAGCTTCAGGAAAGGAGATACGCAGTATTTT. Translating it yields CASSFRKGDTQYF.

The rearrangement uses TRBV7-9 and TRBJ2-3; D ambiguous. V was clipped by 0 bases and J by 9 bases, with 10 bases between them. Germline loops: CDR1 SEHNR, CDR2 FQNEAQ (reference sequence). The CDR3 spans 13 residues. CDR3 nucleotide sequence: TGTGCCAGCAGCTTAGCAGAGGTAGACACGCAGTATTTT. Translated: CASSLAEVDTQYF.

The V gene is TRBV7-9, the J gene TRBJ2-7; D ambiguous. CDR1 and CDR2 (germline): SEHNR, FQNEAQ (reference sequence). The CDR3 is 14 amino acids. Trimming removed 1 base at V and 6 bases at J, with 13 bases between. This CDR3 is CASSLVGSAPEQYF. The CDR3 DNA sequence: TGTGCCAGCAGCTTAGTCGGGTCAGCACCCGAGCAGTACTTC.

The chain recombines TRBV30 with TRBJ1-2; D may be TRBD1 (6 bases). V was clipped by 2 bases and J by 4 bases, with 11 bases between them. The CDR3 has 13 residues. In germline, CDR1 is GTSNPN, CDR2 SVGIG (reference sequence). This CDR3 is CAWSSQGFYGYTF. The CDR3 DNA reads TGTGCCTGGAGTTCACAGGGATTCTATGGCTACACCTTC.

The V and J genes are TRBV4-1 and TRBJ1-1; possibly TRBD1 for D (5 bases). Germline V gene data show CDR1 as MGHRA and CDR2 as YSYEKL. The CDR3 contains 11 residues. The V and J ends lost 6 bases and 8 bases respectively, with 10 bases between them. In DNA, the CDR3 is TGCGCCAGCAGAGGGGAGGTGGAAGCTTTCTTT. This sequence encodes CASRGEVEAFF.

The genes are TRBV27 and TRBJ2-7; D may be TRBD2 (6 bases). Trimming removed 2 bases from V and 5 bases from J, with 16 bases in between. Germline loops: CDR1 MNHEY, CDR2 SMNVEV (reference sequence). The CDR3 spans 15 residues. CDR3 nucleotides: TGTGCCAGCAGTTTAAAGGGGCAGGGAGGAAACGAGCAGTACTTC. Its translation is CASSLKGQGGNEQYF.

The gene calls are TRBV7-2 and TRBJ2-5, with 7 bases that match TRBD2. This CDR3 is built from 16 residues. J gave up 5 bases and V 5 bases, and 14 bases lay outside the gene matches. Per the germline V gene, CDR1 is SGHTA and CDR2 is FQGNSA. CDR3 sequence reads: CASSPQWAGERETQYF. The DNA for the CDR3 is TGTGCCAGCAGCCCCCAGTGGGCGGGAGAGCGGGAGACCCAGTACTTC.

The chain couples TRBV6-1 to TRBJ1-2, with 8 nucleotides matching TRBD1. The CDR3 is 15 residues long. V lost 4 bases, J lost 4 bases, and 8 bases stayed unmatched. Germline V CDR1 and CDR2: MNHNS, SASEGT. The CDR3 bases are TGTGCCAGCAGTGCCCGACAGGGACAGGTCTATGGCTACACCTTC. Residues: CASSARQGQVYGYTF.

The chain joins TRBV7-2 to TRBJ2-7; 7 bases are shared with TRBD2. The V and J ends lost 4 bases and 5 bases, in that order; junction bases with no gene match: 14. Germline loops: CDR1 SGHTA, CDR2 FQGNSA. The CDR3 spans 16 residues. CDR3 in amino acids: CASSSANQAGRNEQYF. The CDR3 nucleotides are TGTGCCAGCAGCTCCGCCAACCAAGCGGGAAGGAACGAGCAGTACTTC.

This clone has a handful of counts. The rearrangement links TRBV14 to TRBJ1-1; 8 nucleotides align to TRBD1. CDR1 and CDR2 (germline): SGHDN, FVKESK. The ends lost 2 bases at V and 2 bases at J; junction bases unmatched: 4. This CDR3 spans 15 amino acids. DNA of the CDR3: TGTGCCAGCAGCCAACGTGGACAGGGTAACACTGAAGCTTTCTTT. Translating it yields CASSQRGQGNTEAFF.

The chain carries TRBV4-1 and TRBJ2-7; 8 bases align to TRBD2. With V trimmed by 3 bases and J by 5 bases, 18 bases remained unmatched. Germline assignment: CDR1 MGHRA and CDR2 YSYEKL. The CDR3 is made up of 18 amino acids. The CDR3 reads CASSHPRTSLRAGDEQYF. CDR3 DNA sequence: TGCGCCAGCAGCCATCCCCGGACTAGCCTACGAGCAGGTGACGAGCAGTACTTC.

The chain has TRBV20-1 and TRBJ2-7; D is unclear. CDR3 length equals 11 residues. CDR1 is DFQATT, CDR2 SNEGSKA, per germline (reference sequence). V was trimmed by 6 bases and J by 6 bases, leaving 12 bases between them. CDR3 DNA sequence: TGCAGTGCAGCTACTCCCGGCGAGCAGTACTTC. It is translated as CSAATPGEQYF.

The chain uses TRBV2 and TRBJ1-2; D possibly corresponds to TRBD1 (5 bases). V was shortened by 4 bases and J by 6 bases, with 15 bases between the two germline ends. CDR1 SNHLY and CDR2 FYNNEI come from the germline V gene. This CDR3 contains 14 residues. The CDR3, as DNA: TGTGCCAGCAGTGTAGGGGCGAGGAATGATGGCTACACCTTC. Its translation: CASSVGARNDGYTF.

The chain couples TRBV19 to TRBJ1-2; possible D gene TRBD1, 6 bases. This CDR3 is built from 15 residues. V shed 5 bases and J shed 4 bases, with 17 bases lying between them. Germline assignment: CDR1 LNHDA and CDR2 SQIVND (reference sequence). The CDR3 spells CASSPTEGGGYGYTF. The CDR3 DNA reads as TGTGCCAGTAGTCCCACGGAGGGGGGGGGCTATGGCTACACCTTC.